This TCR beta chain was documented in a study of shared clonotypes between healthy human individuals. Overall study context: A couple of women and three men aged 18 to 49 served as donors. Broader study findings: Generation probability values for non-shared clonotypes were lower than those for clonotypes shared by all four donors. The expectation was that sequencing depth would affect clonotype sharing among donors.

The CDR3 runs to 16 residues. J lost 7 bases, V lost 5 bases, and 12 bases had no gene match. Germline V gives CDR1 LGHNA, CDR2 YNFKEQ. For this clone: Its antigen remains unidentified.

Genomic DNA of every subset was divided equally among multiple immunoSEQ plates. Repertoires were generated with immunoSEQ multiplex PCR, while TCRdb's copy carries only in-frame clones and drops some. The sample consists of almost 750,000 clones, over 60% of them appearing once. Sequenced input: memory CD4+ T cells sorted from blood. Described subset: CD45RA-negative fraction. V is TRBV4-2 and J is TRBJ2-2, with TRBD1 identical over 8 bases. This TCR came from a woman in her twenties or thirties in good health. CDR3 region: CASSAVQGADDGELFF. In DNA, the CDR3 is TGTGCCAGCAGCGCCGTCCAGGGGGCGGACGACGGGGAGCTGTTTTTT.